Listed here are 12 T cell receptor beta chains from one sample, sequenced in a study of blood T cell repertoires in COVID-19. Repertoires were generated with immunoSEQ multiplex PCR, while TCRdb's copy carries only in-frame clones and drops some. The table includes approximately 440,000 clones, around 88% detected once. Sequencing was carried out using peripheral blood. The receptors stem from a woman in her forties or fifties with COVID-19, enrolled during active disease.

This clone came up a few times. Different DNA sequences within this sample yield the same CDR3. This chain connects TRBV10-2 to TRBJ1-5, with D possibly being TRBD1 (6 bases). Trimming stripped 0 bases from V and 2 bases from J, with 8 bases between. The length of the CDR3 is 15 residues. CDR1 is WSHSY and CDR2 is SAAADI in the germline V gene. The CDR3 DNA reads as TGCGCCAGCAGTGAGTCGGGACACCGCAATCAGCCCCAGCATTTT. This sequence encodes CASSESGHRNQPQHF.

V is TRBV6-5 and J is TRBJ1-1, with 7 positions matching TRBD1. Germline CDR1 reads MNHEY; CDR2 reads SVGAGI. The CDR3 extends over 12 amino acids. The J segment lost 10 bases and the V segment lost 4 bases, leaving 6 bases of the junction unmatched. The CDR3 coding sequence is TGTGCCAGCAGTTTGGACAGGCTCGGAGCTTTCTTT. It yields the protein CASSLDRLGAFF.

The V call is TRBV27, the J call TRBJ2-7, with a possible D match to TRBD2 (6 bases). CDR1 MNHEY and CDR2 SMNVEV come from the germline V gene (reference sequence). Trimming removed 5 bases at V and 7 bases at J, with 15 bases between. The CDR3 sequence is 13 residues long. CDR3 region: CASSTDTAGEQYF. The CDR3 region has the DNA TGTGCCAGCAGTACCGACACTGCGGGGGAGCAGTACTTC.

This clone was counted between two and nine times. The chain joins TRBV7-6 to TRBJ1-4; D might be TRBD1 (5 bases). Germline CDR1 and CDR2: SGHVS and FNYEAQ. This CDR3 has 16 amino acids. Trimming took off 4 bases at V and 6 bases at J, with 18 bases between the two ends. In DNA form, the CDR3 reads TGTGCCAGCAGCTCCTACCCGAGGGGAGGATATGAAAAACTGTTTTTT. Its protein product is CASSSYPRGGYEKLFF. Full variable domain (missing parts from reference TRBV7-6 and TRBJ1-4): GAGVSQSPRYKVTKRGQDVALRCDPISGHVSLYWYRQALGQGPEFLTYFNYEAQQDKSGLPNDRFSAERPEGSISTLTIQRTEQRDSAMYRCASSSYPRGGYEKLFFGSGTQLSVL.

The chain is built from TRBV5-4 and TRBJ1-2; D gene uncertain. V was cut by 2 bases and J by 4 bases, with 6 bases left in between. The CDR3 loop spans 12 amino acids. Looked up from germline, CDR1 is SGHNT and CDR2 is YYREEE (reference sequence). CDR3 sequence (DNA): TGTGCCAGCAGCTTTAACGGCTATGGCTACACCTTC. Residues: CASSFNGYGYTF.

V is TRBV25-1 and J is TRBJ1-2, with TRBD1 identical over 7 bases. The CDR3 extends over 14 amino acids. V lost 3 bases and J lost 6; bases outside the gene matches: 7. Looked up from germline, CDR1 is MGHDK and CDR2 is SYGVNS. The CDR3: CASSDLERGHGYTF. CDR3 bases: TGTGCCAGCAGTGACCTGGAGAGGGGGCATGGCTACACCTTC.

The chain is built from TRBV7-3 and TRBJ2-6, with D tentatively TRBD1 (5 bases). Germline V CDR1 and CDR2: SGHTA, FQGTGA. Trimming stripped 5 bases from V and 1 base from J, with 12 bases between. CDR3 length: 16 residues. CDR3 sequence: CASSRTAGSGANVLTF. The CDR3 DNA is TGTGCCAGCAGCAGGACCGCAGGGTCTGGGGCCAACGTCCTGACTTTC. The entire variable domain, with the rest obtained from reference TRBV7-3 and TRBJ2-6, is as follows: GAGVSQTPSNKVTEKGKYVELRCDPISGHTALYWYRQSLGQGPEFLIYFQGTGAADDSGLPNDRFFAVRPEGSVSTLKIQRTERGDSAVYLCASSRTAGSGANVLTFGAGSRLTVL.

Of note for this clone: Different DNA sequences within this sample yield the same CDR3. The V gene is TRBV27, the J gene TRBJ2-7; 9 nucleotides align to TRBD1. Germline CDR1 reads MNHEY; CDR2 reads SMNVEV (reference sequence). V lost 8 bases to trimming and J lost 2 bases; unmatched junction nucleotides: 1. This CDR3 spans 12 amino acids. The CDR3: CASRDRAYEQYF. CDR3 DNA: TGTGCCAGCCGGGACAGGGCCTACGAGCAGTACTTC.

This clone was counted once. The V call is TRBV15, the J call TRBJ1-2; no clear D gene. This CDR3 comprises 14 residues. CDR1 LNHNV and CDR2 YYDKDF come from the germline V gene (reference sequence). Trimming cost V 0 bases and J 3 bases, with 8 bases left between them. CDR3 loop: CATSRDVSDYGYTF. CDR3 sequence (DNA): TGTGCCACCAGCAGAGATGTGTCGGACTATGGCTACACCTTC.

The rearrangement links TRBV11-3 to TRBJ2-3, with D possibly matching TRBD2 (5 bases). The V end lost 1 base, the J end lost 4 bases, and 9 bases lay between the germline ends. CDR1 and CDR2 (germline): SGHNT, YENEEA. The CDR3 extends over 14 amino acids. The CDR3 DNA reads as TGTGCCAGCAGCTTAGTGGCTAGCTCAGATACGCAGTATTTT. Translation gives CASSLVASSDTQYF. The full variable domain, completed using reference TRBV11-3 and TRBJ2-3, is EAGVVQSPRYKIIEKKQPVAFWCNPISGHNTLYWYLQNLGQGPELLIRYENEEAVDDSQLPKDRFSAERLKGVDSTLKIQPAELGDSAVYLCASSLVASSDTQYFGPGTRLTVL.

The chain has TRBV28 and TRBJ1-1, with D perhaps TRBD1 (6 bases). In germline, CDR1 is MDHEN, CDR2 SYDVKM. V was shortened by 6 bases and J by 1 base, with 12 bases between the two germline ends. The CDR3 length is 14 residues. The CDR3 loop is CASSVAGENTEAFF. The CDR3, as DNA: TGTGCCAGCAGCGTTGCAGGGGAGAACACTGAAGCTTTCTTT.

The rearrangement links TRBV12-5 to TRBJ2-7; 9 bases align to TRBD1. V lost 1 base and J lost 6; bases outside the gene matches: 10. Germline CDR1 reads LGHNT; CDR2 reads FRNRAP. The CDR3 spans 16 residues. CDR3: CASGLAPRQGGAEQYF. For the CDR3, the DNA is TGTGCTAGTGGTTTGGCCCCCCGACAGGGGGGTGCCGAGCAGTACTTC.